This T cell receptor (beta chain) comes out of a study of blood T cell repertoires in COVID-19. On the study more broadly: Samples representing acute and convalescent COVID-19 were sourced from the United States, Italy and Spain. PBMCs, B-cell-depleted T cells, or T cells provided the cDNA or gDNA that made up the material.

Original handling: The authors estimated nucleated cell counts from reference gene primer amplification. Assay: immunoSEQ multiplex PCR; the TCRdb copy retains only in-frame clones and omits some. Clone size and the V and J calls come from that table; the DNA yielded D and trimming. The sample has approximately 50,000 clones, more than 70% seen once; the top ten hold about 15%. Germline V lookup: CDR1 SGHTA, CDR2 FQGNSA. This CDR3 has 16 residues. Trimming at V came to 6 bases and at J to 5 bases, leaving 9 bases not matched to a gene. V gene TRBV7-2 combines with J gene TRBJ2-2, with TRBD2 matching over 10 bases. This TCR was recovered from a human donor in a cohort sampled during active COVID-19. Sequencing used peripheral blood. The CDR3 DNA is TGTGCCAGCAGGCCATCACTAGCGGGGACGACCGGGGAGCTGTTTTTT. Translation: CASRPSLAGTTGELFF.